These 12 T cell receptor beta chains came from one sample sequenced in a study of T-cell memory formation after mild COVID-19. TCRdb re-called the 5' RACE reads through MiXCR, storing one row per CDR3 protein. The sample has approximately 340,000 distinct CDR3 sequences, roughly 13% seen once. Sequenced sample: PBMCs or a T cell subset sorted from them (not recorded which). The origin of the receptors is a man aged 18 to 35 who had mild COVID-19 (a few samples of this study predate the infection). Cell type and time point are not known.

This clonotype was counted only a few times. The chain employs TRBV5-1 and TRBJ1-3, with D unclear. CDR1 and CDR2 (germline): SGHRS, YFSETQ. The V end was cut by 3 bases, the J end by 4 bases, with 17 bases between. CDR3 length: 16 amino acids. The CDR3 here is CASSWSGGLRGNTIYF. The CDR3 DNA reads TGCGCCAGCAGCTGGTCAGGCGGCCTCAGAGGAAACACCATATATTTT.

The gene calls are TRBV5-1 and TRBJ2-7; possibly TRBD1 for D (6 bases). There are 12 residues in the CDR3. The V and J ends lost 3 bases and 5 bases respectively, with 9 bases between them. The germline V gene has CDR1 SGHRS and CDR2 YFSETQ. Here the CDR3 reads CASSSRDNEQYF. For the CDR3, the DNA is TGCGCCAGCAGCTCCCGGGACAACGAGCAGTACTTC. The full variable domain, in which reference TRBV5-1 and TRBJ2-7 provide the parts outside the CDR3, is KAGVTQTPRYLIKTRGQQVTLSCSPISGHRSVSWYQQTPGQGLQFLFEYFSETQRNKGNFPGRFSGRQFSNSRSEMNVSTLELGDSALYLCASSSRDNEQYFGPGTRLTVT.

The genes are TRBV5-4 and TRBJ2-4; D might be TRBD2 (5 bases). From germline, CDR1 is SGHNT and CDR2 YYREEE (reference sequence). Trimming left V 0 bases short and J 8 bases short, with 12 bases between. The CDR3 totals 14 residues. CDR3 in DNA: TGTGCCAGCAGCTTGGAGGTGGGAGCGGACATTCAGTACTTC. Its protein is CASSLEVGADIQYF.

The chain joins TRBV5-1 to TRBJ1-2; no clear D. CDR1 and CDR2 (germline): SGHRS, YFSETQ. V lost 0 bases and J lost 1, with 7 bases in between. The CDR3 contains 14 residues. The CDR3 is CASSLEADNYGYTF. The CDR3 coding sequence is TGCGCCAGCAGCTTGGAAGCGGATAACTATGGCTACACCTTC.

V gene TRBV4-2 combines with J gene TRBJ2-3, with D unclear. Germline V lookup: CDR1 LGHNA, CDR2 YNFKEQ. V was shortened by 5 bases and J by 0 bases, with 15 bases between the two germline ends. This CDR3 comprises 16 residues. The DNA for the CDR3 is TGTGCCAGCAGCGTCGAGGCCCCCCCTAGCACAGATACGCAGTATTTT. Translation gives CASSVEAPPSTDTQYF.

The CDR3 here is CASSYSILWTGGFDTGELFF. DNA for the CDR3: TGTGCCAGCAGTTACTCGATCTTATGGACAGGGGGCTTCGACACCGGGGAGCTGTTTTTT. The V call is TRBV6-2 or TRBV6-3, the J call TRBJ2-2; 11 bases agree with TRBD1. Per the germline V gene, CDR1 is MNHEY and CDR2 is SVGEGT. J was trimmed by 3 bases and V by 0 bases; bases with no gene match: 12. CDR3 length: 20 residues.

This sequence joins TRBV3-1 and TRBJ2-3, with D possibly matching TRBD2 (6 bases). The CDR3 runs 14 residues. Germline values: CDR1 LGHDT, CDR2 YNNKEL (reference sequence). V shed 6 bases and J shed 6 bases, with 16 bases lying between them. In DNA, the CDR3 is TGTGCCAGCAGATCTCGGGGGAGCTCCGATACGCAGTATTTT. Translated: CASRSRGSSDTQYF.

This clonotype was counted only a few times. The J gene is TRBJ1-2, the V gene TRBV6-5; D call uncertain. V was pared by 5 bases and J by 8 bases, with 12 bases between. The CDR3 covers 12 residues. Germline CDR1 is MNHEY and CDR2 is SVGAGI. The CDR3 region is CASSPGRGGYTF. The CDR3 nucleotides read TGTGCCAGCAGTCCAGGACGGGGAGGCTACACCTTC.

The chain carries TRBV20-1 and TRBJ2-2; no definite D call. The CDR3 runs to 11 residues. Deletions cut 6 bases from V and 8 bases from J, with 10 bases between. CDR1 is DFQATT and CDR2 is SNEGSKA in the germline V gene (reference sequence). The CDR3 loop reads CSAGAWGELFF. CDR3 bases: TGCAGTGCCGGAGCGTGGGGGGAGCTGTTTTTT.

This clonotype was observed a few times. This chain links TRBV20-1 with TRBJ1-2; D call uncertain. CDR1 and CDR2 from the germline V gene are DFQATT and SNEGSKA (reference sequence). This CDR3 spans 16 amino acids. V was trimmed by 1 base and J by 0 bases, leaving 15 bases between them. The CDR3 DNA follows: TGCAGTGCTAGAGCCTCCAAGGTATCAGCTAACTATGGCTACACCTTC. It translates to CSARASKVSANYGYTF.

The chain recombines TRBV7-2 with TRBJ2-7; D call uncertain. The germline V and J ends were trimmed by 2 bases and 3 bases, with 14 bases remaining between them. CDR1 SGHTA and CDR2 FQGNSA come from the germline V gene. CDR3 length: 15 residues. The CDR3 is CASSLSDLGSYEQYV. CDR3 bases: TGTGCCAGCAGCTTATCTGATCTAGGTAGCTACGAGCAGTACGTC.

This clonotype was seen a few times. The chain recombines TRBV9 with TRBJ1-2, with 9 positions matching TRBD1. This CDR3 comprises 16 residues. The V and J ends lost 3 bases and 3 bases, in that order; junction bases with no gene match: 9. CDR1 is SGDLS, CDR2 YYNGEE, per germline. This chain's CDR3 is CASSDPPGQGDYGYTF. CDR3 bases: TGTGCCAGCAGCGACCCCCCGGGACAGGGTGACTATGGCTACACCTTC. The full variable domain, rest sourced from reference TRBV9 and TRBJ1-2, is DSGVTQTPKHLITATGQRVTLRCSPRSGDLSVYWYQQSLDQGLQFLIQYYNGEERAKGNILERFSAQQFPDLHSELNLSSLELGDSALYFCASSDPPGQGDYGYTFGSGTRLTVV.